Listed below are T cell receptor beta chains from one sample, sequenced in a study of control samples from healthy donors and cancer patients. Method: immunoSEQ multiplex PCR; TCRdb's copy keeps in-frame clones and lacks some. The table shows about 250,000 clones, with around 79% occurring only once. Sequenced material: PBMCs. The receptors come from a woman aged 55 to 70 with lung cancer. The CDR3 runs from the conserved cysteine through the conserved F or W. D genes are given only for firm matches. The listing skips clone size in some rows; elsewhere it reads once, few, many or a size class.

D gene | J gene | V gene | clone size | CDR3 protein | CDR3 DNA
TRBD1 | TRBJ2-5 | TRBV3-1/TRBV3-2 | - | CASSPKGQAFETQYF | TGTGCCAGCAGCCCAAAGGGACAGGCGTTTGAGACCCAGTACTTC
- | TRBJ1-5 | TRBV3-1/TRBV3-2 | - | CASSQDWAEAQHF | TGTGCCAGCAGCCAAGATTGGGCCGAGGCCCAGCATTTT
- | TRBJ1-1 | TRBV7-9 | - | CASSPPGGAGAFF | TGTGCCAGCAGCCCCCCCGGGGGGGCCGGAGCTTTCTTT
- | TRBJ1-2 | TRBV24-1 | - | CATSGPARGGYTF | TGTGCCACCAGTGGCCCCGCCAGGGGCGGCTACACCTTC
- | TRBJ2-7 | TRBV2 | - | CASSRFGTVGDEQYF | TGTGCCAGCAGCCGGTTCGGGACGGTGGGGGACGAGCAGTACTTC
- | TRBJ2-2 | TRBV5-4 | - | CASSLGAGEYTGELFF | TGTGCCAGCAGCCTTGGGGCAGGGGAATACACCGGGGAGCTGTTTTTT
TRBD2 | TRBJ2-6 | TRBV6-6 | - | CASTIRGGSGANVLTF | TGTGCCAGCACCATACGGGGGGGCTCTGGGGCCAACGTCCTGACTTTC
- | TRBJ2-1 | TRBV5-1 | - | CASSRFVYNEQFF | TGCGCCAGCAGTCGTTTCGTGTACAATGAGCAGTTCTTC
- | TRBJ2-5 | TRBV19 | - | CASSAAGSETQYF | TGTGCCAGTAGTGCGGCAGGGAGTGAGACCCAGTACTTC
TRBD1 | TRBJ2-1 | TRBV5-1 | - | CASSTGTGDDEQFF | TGCGCCAGCAGTACCGGGACAGGGGATGATGAGCAGTTCTTC
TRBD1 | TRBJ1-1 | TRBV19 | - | CASSIGQGATNTEAFF | TGTGCCAGTAGTATAGGACAGGGGGCGACGAACACTGAAGCTTTCTTT
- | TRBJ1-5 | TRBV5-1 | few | CASSLGGINQPQHF | TGCGCCAGCAGCTTGGGGGGGATAAATCAGCCCCAGCATTTT
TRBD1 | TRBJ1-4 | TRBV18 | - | CASSPGQGREKLFF | TGTGCCAGCTCACCCGGACAGGGGCGTGAAAAACTGTTTTTT
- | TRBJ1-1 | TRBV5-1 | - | CASSYDGQPNTEAFF | TGCGCCAGCAGCTACGACGGACAGCCGAACACTGAAGCTTTCTTT
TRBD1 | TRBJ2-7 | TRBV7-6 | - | CASSLAGQFSYEQYF | TGTGCCAGCAGCTTAGCGGGACAGTTCTCCTACGAGCAGTACTTC
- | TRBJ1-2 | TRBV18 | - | CASSPARSTLNYGYTF | TGTGCCAGCTCACCGGCTCGATCCACGCTGAACTATGGCTACACCTTC
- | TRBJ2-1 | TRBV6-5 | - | CASQVPGTTEQFF | TGTGCCAGTCAGGTACCGGGGACGACAGAGCAGTTCTTC
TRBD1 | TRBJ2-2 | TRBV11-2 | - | CASSFGTGGAVNTGELFF | TGTGCCAGCAGCTTTGGGACAGGGGGCGCGGTGAACACCGGGGAGCTGTTTTTT
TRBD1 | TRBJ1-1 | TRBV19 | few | CASSMGQGIGEAFF | TGTGCCAGTAGTATGGGACAGGGGATTGGTGAAGCTTTCTTT
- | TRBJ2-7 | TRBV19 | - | CASSMGGPGRPYEQYF | TGTGCCAGTAGTATGGGTGGGCCGGGACGGCCATACGAGCAGTACTTC
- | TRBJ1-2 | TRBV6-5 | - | CASMGAYGYTF | TGTGCCAGCATGGGGGCCTATGGCTACACCTTC
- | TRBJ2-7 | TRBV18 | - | CASSQGRVGSYEQYF | TGTGCCAGCTCACAGGGAAGGGTTGGGTCCTACGAGCAGTACTTC
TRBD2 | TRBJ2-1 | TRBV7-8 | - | CATGGAGNEQFF | TGTGCCACCGGGGGGGCTGGCAATGAGCAGTTCTTC
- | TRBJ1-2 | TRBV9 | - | CASSVGQNGYTF | TGTGCCAGCAGCGTCGGACAGAATGGCTACACCTTC
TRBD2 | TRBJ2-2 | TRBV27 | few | CASSLGLAGTGGELFF | TGTGCCAGCAGTCTGGGACTAGCGGGGACGGGCGGGGAGCTGTTTTTT
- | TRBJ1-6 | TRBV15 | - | CATSIDLDRSGSPLHF | TGTGCCACCAGCATCGACCTAGACAGGAGCGGTTCACCCCTCCACTTT
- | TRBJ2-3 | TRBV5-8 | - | CASSFVADTQYF | TGTGCCAGCAGCTTCGTTGCAGATACGCAGTATTTT
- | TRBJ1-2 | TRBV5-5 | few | CASSSLQGATF | TGTGCCAGCAGCTCACTTCAGGGCGCAACCTTC
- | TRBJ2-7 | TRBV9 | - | CASSVAEGVRAEQYF | TGTGCCAGCAGCGTAGCTGAAGGGGTGCGGGCCGAGCAGTACTTC
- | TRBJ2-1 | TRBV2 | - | CASSPDSDNEQFF | TGTGCCAGCAGCCCGGACAGTGACAATGAGCAGTTCTTC
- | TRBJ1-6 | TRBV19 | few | CASSTGPDNSPLHF | TGTGCCAGTAGTACCGGCCCGGATAATTCACCCCTCCACTTT
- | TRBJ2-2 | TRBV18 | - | CASSPPTNTGELFF | TGTGCCAGCTCACCACCCACGAACACCGGGGAGCTGTTTTTT
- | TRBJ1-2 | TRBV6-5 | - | CASSRGGFYGYTF | TGTGCCAGCAGCCGCGGAGGGTTCTATGGCTACACCTTC
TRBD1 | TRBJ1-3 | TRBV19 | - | CASTRTGMGTGNTIYF | TGTGCCAGTACCCGGACAGGGATGGGCACTGGAAACACCATATATTTT
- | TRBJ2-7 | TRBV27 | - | CASSPQPRDEQYF | TGTGCCAGCAGTCCGCAACCCCGAGACGAGCAGTACTTC
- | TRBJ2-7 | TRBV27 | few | CASRPMVMGYEQYF | TGTGCCAGCCGACCGATGGTAATGGGATACGAGCAGTACTTC
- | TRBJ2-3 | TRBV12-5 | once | CASGGGQGGTDTQYF | TGTGCTAGTGGGGGAGGACAGGGAGGGACAGATACGCAGTATTTT
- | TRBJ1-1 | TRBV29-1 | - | CSVASWAAGGTEAFF | TGCAGCGTTGCCTCCTGGGCAGCGGGGGGCACTGAAGCTTTCTTT
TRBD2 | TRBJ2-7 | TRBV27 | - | CASRRGSGSYEQYF | TGTGCCAGCAGAAGGGGTAGCGGGAGCTACGAGCAGTACTTC
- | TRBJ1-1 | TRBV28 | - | CASSFPGRTEAFF | TGTGCCAGCAGTTTTCCGGGCAGAACTGAAGCTTTCTTT
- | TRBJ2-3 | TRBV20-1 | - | CSAGEADTQYF | TGCAGTGCGGGGGAGGCAGATACGCAGTATTTT
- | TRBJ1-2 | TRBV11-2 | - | CASSPSRGGYGYTF | TGTGCCAGCAGCCCTTCCAGGGGCGGCTATGGCTACACCTTC
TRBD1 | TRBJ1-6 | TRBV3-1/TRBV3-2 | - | CASSRDRGNSPLHF | TGTGCCAGCAGTCGCGACAGGGGTAATTCACCCCTCCACTTT
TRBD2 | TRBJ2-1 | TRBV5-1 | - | CASSPRAGGYNEQFF | TGCGCCAGCAGCCCTCGGGCGGGGGGTTACAATGAGCAGTTCTTC
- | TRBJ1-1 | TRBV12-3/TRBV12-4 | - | CASSYVGTEAFF | TGTGCCAGCAGTTACGTGGGGACTGAAGCTTTCTTT
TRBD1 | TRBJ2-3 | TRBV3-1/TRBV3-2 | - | CASSLSGQGSTDTQYF | TGTGCCAGCAGCCTGTCAGGACAGGGGAGCACAGATACGCAGTATTTT
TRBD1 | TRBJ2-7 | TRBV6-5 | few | CASRGQAYEQYF | TGTGCCAGCAGAGGACAGGCCTACGAGCAGTACTTC
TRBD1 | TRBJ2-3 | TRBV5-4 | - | CASSKGQGSVTDTQYF | TGTGCCAGCAGCAAAGGACAGGGTTCAGTAACAGATACGCAGTATTTT
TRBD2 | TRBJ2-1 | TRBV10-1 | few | CASSYGGNNEQFF | TGCGCCAGCAGTTACGGGGGGAACAATGAGCAGTTCTTC
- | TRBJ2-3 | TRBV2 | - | CASTPSGLVRADTQYF | TGTGCCAGCACCCCTTCAGGATTAGTGAGGGCAGATACGCAGTATTTT
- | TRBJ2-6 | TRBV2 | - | CASSETSGANVLTF | TGTGCCAGCAGTGAAACCTCTGGGGCCAACGTCCTGACTTTC